The sequence of this T cell receptor beta chain was determined in a study of T cell responses to AZD1222 COVID-19 vaccine (dated by TCRdb to the early 2020s). Looking at the study overall: AZD1222 recipients whose second dose came at about 4 weeks and those whose second dose came at about 12 weeks were combined into one group, since spike-specific TCR depth and breadth did not differ between the two schedules. A total of 233 trial participants underwent TCR sequencing, of whom roughly 210 had received two doses of AZD1222 and approximately 25 had received two doses of the MenACWY control vaccine. Enrollment into the trials was organized by age into subgroups of 18-55, 56-69 and 70-plus years, and those subgroups contained approximately 150, 30 and 60 TCR-sequenced participants, respectively. The study at large found these results: Most participants were white British and females outnumbered males, and the authors suggested that clonal diversity may have been underestimated. Because no day 14 peak-response samples were available, repertoires were characterized only after the peak T cell response. Reportedly, almost half of the unique spike-specific TCRs recognized epitopes lying outside the regions that are mutated in the B.1.351 and B.1.1.7 variants. After two AZD1222 doses, both the breadth and the depth of spike-specific TCRs were significantly higher than at day 0 and than in MenACWY recipients. In the small 56-69-year group, the increase in depth fell short of significance, most likely because of low power. Conclusions about previously exposed vaccinees are limited, since just a handful of AZD1222 recipients were seropositive for SARS-CoV-2 at baseline. Vaccine-associated CD4 TCRs spanned the whole spike protein, with dominant responses in regions 160-218 and 743-854.

The CDR3 regions of human TCRbeta chains were subjected to immunosequencing. The original methods were these. TCRs in the repertoires were matched against a reference library of SARS-CoV-2-specific TCRs that had been generated with the MIRA antigen-specificity platform. Breadth was defined as the fraction of unique TCRs that were SARS-CoV-2-associated. Depth was defined as the fraction of total T cells that were SARS-CoV-2-associated. Using the MIRA data, each spike-specific TCR was mapped to the spike region that the TCR reacts to and placed in a CD4 or CD8 class. Log10-transformed breadth and depth values were compared by one-way ANOVA with Sidak's multiple comparisons tests. TCRdb took over this immuneACCESS table, retaining in-frame rearrangements with V and J assigned. Such tables are incomplete; in checked studies, under half of the missing clones stem from an unresolved V gene, and the remainder is unexplained. From that table come the V and J calls and clone size; the DNA was used to work out D and trimming. The table for this sample lists about 140,000 clones; around 91% of them were counted only once. About 4.8% of the sample is held by the ten biggest clonotypes.

Read against the paper, the sample's time point label means: baseline before first vaccination. Vaccinee samples came from UK trials COV001 and COV002, including a single-blind randomized controlled phase 2/3 trial of AZD1222 (ChAdOx1 nCoV-19) in healthy adults. For TCRbeta chain sequencing, PBMC samples from trial participants were taken at day 0 and at day 28 after the second dose. Trimming removed 4 bases from V and 7 bases from J, leaving 11 bases between the germline ends. CDR1 SEHNR and CDR2 FQNEAQ were looked up in the germline V gene (reference sequence). Inclusive of the bounding cysteine and phenylalanine, the CDR3 is 13 residues long. Only CDR3 DNA is held: 39 bases, read in frame from base 1. Concerning this clone itself: The clone's antigen remains unknown. The record has no base qualities; no much larger clone is one base away.

The clonotype comes from an adult in good health. The chain couples TRBV7-9 to TRBJ1-5; no D gene can be assigned with confidence. This specimen was peripheral blood, taken on day 0 of AZD1222 vaccination. The CDR3 protein: CASSSLWGQPQHF. The bases read TGTGCCAGCAGCTCCCTGTGGGGACAGCCCCAGCATTTT.